Below, 4 T cell receptor beta chains from the same sample are listed, as sequenced in a study of blood T cell repertoires in COVID-19. Some clones are missing from TCRdb's copy, which holds only in-frame ones; the method was immunoSEQ multiplex PCR. The sample yields roughly 130,000 clones, about 80% seen once. Sequenced material: peripheral blood. The receptors originated from a woman in her 50s with acute or convalescent COVID-19.

This chain joins TRBV6-5 and TRBJ2-7, with TRBD1 matching over 11 bases. The CDR3 spans 13 residues. The V segment lost 10 bases and the J segment 6 bases; nucleotides outside the gene matches: 8. Germline values: CDR1 MNHEY, CDR2 SVGAGI. The CDR3 spells CATYGQGAGEQYF. The CDR3 DNA is TGTGCCACTTACGGACAGGGGGCTGGCGAGCAGTACTTC.

This chain connects TRBV9 to TRBJ1-2; the D gene is possibly TRBD1 (5 bases). From germline, CDR1 is SGDLS and CDR2 YYNGEE. V dropped 6 bases and J dropped 7 bases, with 16 bases sitting between them. The CDR3 has 13 residues. Here the CDR3 reads CASTSWRGGGYTF. Here the CDR3 DNA reads TGTGCCAGCACCTCCTGGAGGGGCGGTGGCTACACCTTC.

This chain connects TRBV4-2 to TRBJ2-1; 7 bases match TRBD1. The CDR3 length is 18 residues. After removal of 0 bases from V and 8 bases from J, the junction contained 16 bases not matched to a gene. Germline CDR1 is LGHNA and CDR2 is YNFKEQ. CDR3 DNA: TGTGCCAGCAGCCAAGATTCAGCTCTGGGACAGAGCAGATATGAGCAGTTCTTC. It is translated as CASSQDSALGQSRYEQFF.

V and J are TRBV12-3 or TRBV12-4 and TRBJ2-7; perhaps TRBD1 as D (6 bases). The CDR3 totals 12 residues. The V gene lost 3 bases and the J gene lost 9 bases, with 12 bases spanning the gap. The CDR3 region is CASSLPRGGQYF. For the CDR3, the DNA is TGTGCCAGCAGTTTGCCGAGAGGGGGGCAGTACTTC.